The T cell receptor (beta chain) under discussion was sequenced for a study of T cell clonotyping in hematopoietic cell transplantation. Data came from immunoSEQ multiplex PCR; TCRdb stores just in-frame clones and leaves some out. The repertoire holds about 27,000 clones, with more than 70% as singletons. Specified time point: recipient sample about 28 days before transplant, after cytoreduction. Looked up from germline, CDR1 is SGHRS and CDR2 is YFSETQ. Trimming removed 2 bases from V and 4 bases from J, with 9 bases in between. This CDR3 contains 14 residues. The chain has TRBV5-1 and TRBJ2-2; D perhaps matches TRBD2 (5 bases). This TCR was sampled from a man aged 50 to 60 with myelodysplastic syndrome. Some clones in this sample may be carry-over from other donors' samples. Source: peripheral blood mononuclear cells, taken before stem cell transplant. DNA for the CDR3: TGCGCCAGCAGCTTCTATACTAGCACCGGGGAGCTGTTTTTT. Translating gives CASSFYTSTGELFF.